Shown below are 23 T cell receptor beta chains from a single sample sequenced in a study of blood T cell repertoires in COVID-19. Measured with immunoSEQ multiplex PCR; TCRdb has only the in-frame clones, and not every one. The table has some 220,000 clones, about 79% seen once; the top ten hold 9.7%. The specimen sequenced was peripheral blood. The receptor set was obtained from a man aged 45 to 65 with active or convalescent COVID-19.

V and J are TRBV2 and TRBJ1-1, with D perhaps matching TRBD1 (5 bases). The germline gives CDR1 SNHLY, CDR2 FYNNEI. The V gene lost 1 base and the J gene lost 2 bases, with 11 bases spanning the gap. The CDR3 is 15 amino acids. As DNA, the CDR3 is TGTGCCAGCAGTGAAGGACAGATCAGAAACACTGAAGCTTTCTTT. Protein sequence: CASSEGQIRNTEAFF.

V is TRBV2 and J is TRBJ1-5; 12 positions agree with TRBD1. V shed 8 bases, J shed 3 bases, and the junction held 5 bases outside the gene matches. The CDR3 is 15 residues long. Germline V gene data show CDR1 as SNHLY and CDR2 as FYNNEI. CDR3 residues: CASGGTGGLNQPQHF. CDR3 bases: TGTGCCAGCGGGGGGACAGGGGGCCTCAATCAGCCCCAGCATTTT.

The gene calls are TRBV6-6 and TRBJ1-1; 7 bases fit TRBD1. CDR3 length equals 15 residues. Germline CDR1 is MNHNY and CDR2 is SVGAGI (reference sequence). V lost 2 bases to trimming and J lost 1 base; unmatched junction nucleotides: 4. The CDR3 region has the DNA TGTGCCAGCAGTTACAGGGGGCTCAGGAACACTGAAGCTTTCTTT. It specifies CASSYRGLRNTEAFF.

Of note for this clone: Other DNA sequences of this sample code for an identical CDR3. V is TRBV6-5 and J is TRBJ2-5; 9 bases align to TRBD2. With V trimmed by 6 bases and J by 4 bases, 3 bases remained unmatched. Germline values: CDR1 MNHEY, CDR2 SVGAGI. CDR3 length equals 13 residues. The CDR3 nucleotides are TGTGCCAGCAGGGCGGGGGGGGGAGAGACCCAGTACTTC. The encoded protein is CASRAGGGETQYF.

CDR3 bases: TGTGCCAGCAGGGTGACAGGGTCTAATGAAAAACTGTTTTTT. Encoded protein: CASRVTGSNEKLFF. The gene calls are TRBV2 and TRBJ1-4, with 7 nucleotides matching TRBD1. With 6 bases clipped from V and 3 bases from J, the junction kept 4 bases outside the gene matches. The CDR3 totals 14 residues. Germline V lookup: CDR1 SNHLY, CDR2 FYNNEI.

The table lists this clone with a count of one. The chain recombines TRBV5-5 with TRBJ2-7; D possibly corresponds to TRBD2 (6 bases). The germline V and J ends were trimmed by 4 bases and 6 bases, with 11 bases remaining between them. Germline CDR1 SGHKS, CDR2 YYEKEE (reference sequence). CDR3 length equals 12 residues. CDR3 DNA sequence: TGTGCCAGCAGCCGACTAGTAGGCGAGCAGTACTTC. It codes for CASSRLVGEQYF.

Regarding this clone: Other nucleotide sequences in the sample specify the same CDR3. CDR3 sequence reads: CASSPDRANTGELFF. The CDR3 nucleotides are TGCGCCAGCAGCCCTGACAGGGCGAACACCGGGGAGCTGTTTTTT. The chain uses TRBV5-1 and TRBJ2-2, with 7 bases fitting TRBD1. The junction had 3 bases not matched to a gene; V was cut back by 4 bases and J by 0 bases. This CDR3 is 15 amino acids long. The germline V gene has CDR1 SGHRS and CDR2 YFSETQ. Together with reference TRBV5-1 and TRBJ2-2, the CDR3 gives the full variable domain: KAGVTQTPRYLIKTRGQQVTLSCSPISGHRSVSWYQQTPGQGLQFLFEYFSETQRNKGNFPGRFSGRQFSNSRSEMNVSTLELGDSALYLCASSPDRANTGELFFGEGSRLTVL.

This clone was recorded only once. The gene calls are TRBV18 and TRBJ2-1; TRBD2 matches at 12 bases. The CDR3 is made up of 17 amino acids. CDR1 is KGHSH and CDR2 is LQKENI in the germline V gene. With V trimmed by 4 bases and J by 8 bases, 12 bases remained unmatched. DNA of the CDR3: TGTGCCAGCTCACGTCCTAGCGGGGGGGGATCTCGGGATGAGCAGTTCTTC. Protein sequence: CASSRPSGGGSRDEQFF.

V usage is TRBV7-2 and J usage is TRBJ2-1; TRBD1 is a possible D gene (6 bases). V was cut by 1 base and J by 2 bases, with 18 bases left in between. Germline-derived CDR1 and CDR2 are SGHTA and FQGNSA. The length of the CDR3 is 18 residues. This CDR3 reads CASSLGFWDIAPYNEQFF. CDR3 nucleotide sequence: TGTGCCAGCAGCTTAGGCTTTTGGGACATCGCCCCCTACAATGAGCAGTTCTTC.

This rearrangement joins TRBV5-1 to TRBJ2-5, with a weak D call TRBD1 (6 bases). The CDR3 has 13 residues. V lost 5 bases and J lost 1, with 9 bases in between. The germline V gene has CDR1 SGHRS and CDR2 YFSETQ. CDR3 loop: CASRDSVQETQYF. The CDR3, as DNA: TGCGCCAGCAGGGACAGCGTCCAAGAGACCCAGTACTTC.

In this sample, this clone turned up a few times. This sequence joins TRBV28 and TRBJ2-1; 8 nucleotides line up with TRBD2. The V segment lost 3 bases and the J segment 2 bases; nucleotides outside the gene matches: 6. CDR1 is MDHEN, CDR2 SYDVKM, per germline. The CDR3 extends over 16 amino acids. For the CDR3, the DNA is TGTGCCAGCAGTTTTTCGGCGGGGGGCCCCTACAATGAGCAGTTCTTC. It translates to CASSFSAGGPYNEQFF.

V usage is TRBV21-1 and J usage is TRBJ1-5. TRBV21-1 is assigned pseudogene status. The CDR3 covers 19 residues. The CDR3: CASSKGGTLGGYSNQPQHF. The CDR3 DNA reads as TGTGCCAGCAGCAAAGGCGGGACGTTGGGTGGTTATAGCAATCAGCCCCAGCATTTT.

The chain uses TRBV19 and TRBJ1-2, with D unresolved. The length of the CDR3 is 12 residues. The V gene lost 5 bases and the J gene lost 2 bases, with 6 bases spanning the gap. Germline V lookup: CDR1 LNHDA, CDR2 SQIVND (reference sequence). DNA of the CDR3: TGTGCCAGTAGTCTTTTCAACTATGGCTACACCTTC. Encoded protein: CASSLFNYGYTF.

The chain carries TRBV4-1 and TRBJ2-1; 8 bases are a match to TRBD1. Germline CDR1 MGHRA, CDR2 YSYEKL. The CDR3 has 16 amino acids. V trimming: 0 bases; J trimming: 3 bases; junction bases outside the gene matches: 4. In DNA form, the CDR3 reads TGCGCCAGCAGCCAAGATCGGGGGACAGGCTACAATGAGCAGTTCTTC. It yields the protein CASSQDRGTGYNEQFF.

The V call is TRBV28, the J call TRBJ1-1; D remains unclear. Trimming stripped 5 bases from V and 6 bases from J, with 19 bases between. Germline-derived CDR1 and CDR2 are MDHEN and SYDVKM. This CDR3 is 15 amino acids long. The DNA of the CDR3 is TGTGCCAGCAGTCCCTGGCACCCGGCGGTCCCTGAAGCTTTCTTT. Protein sequence: CASSPWHPAVPEAFF. The entire variable domain, with the rest obtained from reference TRBV28 and TRBJ1-1, is as follows: DVKVTQSSRYLVKRTGEKVFLECVQDMDHENMFWYRQDPGLGLRLIYFSYDVKMKEKGDIPEGYSVSREKKERFSLILESASTNQTSMYLCASSPWHPAVPEAFFGQGTRLTVV.

This chain uses TRBV5-1 with TRBJ2-7, with 12 positions matching TRBD2. Losses at the gene ends were 5 bases for V and 6 bases for J; bases not matched to a gene: 3. From germline, CDR1 is SGHRS and CDR2 YFSETQ. The CDR3 has 13 residues. CDR3 protein: CASRGLAGGEQYF. CDR3 coding DNA: TGCGCCAGCAGGGGACTAGCGGGCGGCGAGCAGTACTTC.

The chain is built from TRBV2 and TRBJ2-5; D possibly corresponds to TRBD2 (5 bases). Germline CDR1 SNHLY, CDR2 FYNNEI. The CDR3 runs to 13 residues. The V end was cut by 6 bases, the J end by 1 base, with 9 bases between. CDR3 sequence reads: CASRASPQETQYF. The CDR3 coding sequence is TGTGCCAGCAGGGCTAGCCCCCAAGAGACCCAGTACTTC.

V usage is TRBV28 and J usage is TRBJ1-5; TRBD1 agrees at 12 bases. Unmatched junction bases numbered 8, after V lost 5 bases and J lost 3 bases. This CDR3 has 17 residues. CDR1 is MDHEN, CDR2 SYDVKM, per germline. The CDR3 here is CASSPWDRGLVNQPQHF. DNA for the CDR3: TGTGCCAGCAGTCCCTGGGACAGGGGGCTGGTCAATCAGCCCCAGCATTTT.

This clone came up a few times. V is TRBV24-1 and J is TRBJ2-7; 9 bases agree with TRBD1. V shed 2 bases, J shed 3 bases, and the junction held 4 bases outside the gene matches. CDR3 length: 15 residues. CDR1 is KGHDR, CDR2 SFDVKD, per germline. CDR3 amino acids: CATSDSGTGNYEQYF. Here the CDR3 DNA reads TGTGCCACCAGTGATTCCGGGACAGGGAACTACGAGCAGTACTTC.

The chain links TRBV10-3 to TRBJ1-4; 7 bases are a match to TRBD1. Germline V gene sequence: CDR1 ENHRY, CDR2 SYGVKD. The CDR3 loop spans 12 amino acids. Trimming removed 10 bases from V and 4 bases from J; junction bases left unmatched: 3. The DNA of the CDR3 is TGTGCCAGTAGGGACAGTAATGAAAAACTGTTTTTT. This codes for CASRDSNEKLFF.

The V and J genes are TRBV5-1 and TRBJ2-5; perhaps TRBD1 as D (5 bases). The V gene lost 3 bases and the J gene lost 7 bases, with 7 bases spanning the gap. The CDR3 consists of 11 residues. Germline CDR1 reads SGHRS; CDR2 reads YFSETQ. CDR3 nucleotides: TGCGCCAGCAGCTCAACAGGGACCCAGTACTTC. Translating gives CASSSTGTQYF. The full variable domain, completed using reference TRBV5-1 and TRBJ2-5, is KAGVTQTPRYLIKTRGQQVTLSCSPISGHRSVSWYQQTPGQGLQFLFEYFSETQRNKGNFPGRFSGRQFSNSRSEMNVSTLELGDSALYLCASSSTGTQYFGPGTRLLVL.

V is TRBV7-8 and J is TRBJ1-5; D is uncertain. Trimming pared 5 bases from V and 7 bases from J, leaving 18 bases between. This CDR3 has 15 residues. Germline lookup yields CDR1 SGHVS and CDR2 FQNEAQ. DNA for the CDR3: TGTGCCAGCAGCCCCAACCGGGCCGAGGGACAGCCCCAGCATTTT. Protein sequence: CASSPNRAEGQPQHF.

J is TRBJ2-5 and V is TRBV29-1; TRBD1 matches 8 bases. With 0 bases clipped from V and 5 bases from J, the junction kept 5 bases outside the gene matches. Germline V gene lookup returns CDR1 SQVTM and CDR2 ANQGSEA. The CDR3 has 14 residues. Here the CDR3 reads CSVEEATGGETQYF. The CDR3 DNA is TGCAGCGTTGAAGAGGCAACAGGGGGGGAGACCCAGTACTTC.